The clone carrying this T cell receptor beta chain came up a few times. Antigen unknown. In TCRdb, the reads were re-called with MiXCR into one record per CDR3 protein. The table includes around 430,000 distinct CDR3 sequences, about 42% detected once. This sample was taken from a study of T cell repertoires in cytomegalovirus infection. Overall study: Newly reported HLA-C-restricted and thoroughly characterized HLA-B-restricted CMV epitopes were employed. Through public TCR beta signatures, both CMV infection and matching HLA type were indicated.

Study outcomes and limitations: Of the TCR beta families, the public ones yielded a cumulative frequency that identified carriers of CMV plus the relevant HLA. The ex vivo response was dominated by HLA-C-restricted CMV-specific TCR beta clonotypes.

Germline lookup yields CDR1 DFQATT and CDR2 SNEGSKA (reference sequence). The CDR3 is 15 amino acids. The ends lost 0 bases at V and 6 bases at J; junction bases unmatched: 9. The material was cultured PBMCs, obtained from culture after CMV antigen stimulation. The TCR comes from a human donor in good health (CMV status not recorded). Some clones in this sample may be carry-over from other donors' samples. The rearrangement links TRBV20-1 to TRBJ2-3, with TRBD2 identical over 7 bases. The CDR3 DNA reads TGCAGTGCTAGAGATCCCCAGCGGGGAAGGGATACGCAGTATTTT. It encodes CSARDPQRGRDTQYF.